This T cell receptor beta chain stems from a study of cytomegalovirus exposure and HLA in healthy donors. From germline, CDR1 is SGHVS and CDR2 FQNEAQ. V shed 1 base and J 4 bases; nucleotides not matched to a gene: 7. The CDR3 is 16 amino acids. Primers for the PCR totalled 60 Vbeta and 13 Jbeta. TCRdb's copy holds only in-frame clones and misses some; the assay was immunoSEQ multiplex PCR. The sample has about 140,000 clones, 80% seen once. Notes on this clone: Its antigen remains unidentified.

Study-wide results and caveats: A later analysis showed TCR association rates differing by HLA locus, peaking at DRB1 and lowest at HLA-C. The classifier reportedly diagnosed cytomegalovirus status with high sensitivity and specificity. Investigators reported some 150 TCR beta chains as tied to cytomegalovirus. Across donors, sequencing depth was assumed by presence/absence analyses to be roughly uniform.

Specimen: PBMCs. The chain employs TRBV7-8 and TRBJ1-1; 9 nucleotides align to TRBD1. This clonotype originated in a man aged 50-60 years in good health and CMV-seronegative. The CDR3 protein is CASSLDWGQGTTEAFF. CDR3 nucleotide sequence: TGTGCCAGCAGCTTAGATTGGGGACAGGGAACCACTGAAGCTTTCTTT.